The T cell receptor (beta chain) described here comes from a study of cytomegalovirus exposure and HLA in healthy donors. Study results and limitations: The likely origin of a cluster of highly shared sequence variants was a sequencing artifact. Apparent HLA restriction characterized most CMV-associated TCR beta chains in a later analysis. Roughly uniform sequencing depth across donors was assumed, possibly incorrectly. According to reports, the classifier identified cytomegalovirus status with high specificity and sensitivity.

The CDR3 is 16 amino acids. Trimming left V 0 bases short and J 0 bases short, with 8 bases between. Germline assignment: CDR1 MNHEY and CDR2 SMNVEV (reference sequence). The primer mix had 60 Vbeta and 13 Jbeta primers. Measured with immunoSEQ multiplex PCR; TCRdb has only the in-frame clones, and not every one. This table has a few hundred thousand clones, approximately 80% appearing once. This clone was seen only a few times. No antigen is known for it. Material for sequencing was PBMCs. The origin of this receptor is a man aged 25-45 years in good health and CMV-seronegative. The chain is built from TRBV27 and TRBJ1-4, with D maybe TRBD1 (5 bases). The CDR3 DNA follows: TGTGCCAGCAGTTTATCAGGCAGGGCAACTAATGAAAAACTGTTTTTT. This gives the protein CASSLSGRATNEKLFF.